This paragraph reports one T cell receptor beta chain. The antigen remains undetermined. This sample is drawn from a study of long-term antiretroviral therapy in people with HIV. Overall study results and limits: Controls exceeded HIV repertoires in CDR3 length range. Those clones which expanded before ART made up the dominant part of the repertoire at all time points.

Researchers ran immunoSEQ v3.0 at survey level. Roughly 40,000-55,000 T-cell genomes per sample were the sequencing target. Repertoires were generated with immunoSEQ multiplex PCR, while TCRdb's copy carries only in-frame clones and drops some. The sample lists 20,000 to 25,000 clones; roughly 83% were seen once. Specimens carried roughly 0.95-11 million cryopreserved PBMC before DNA extraction. In germline, CDR1 is SQVTM, CDR2 ANQGSEA. This CDR3 contains 13 residues. Trimming shortened V by 6 bases and J by 1 base, and 12 bases separated the two germline ends. Sample: unsorted PBMCs, taken 4.3 years after starting antiretroviral therapy. The chain links TRBV29-1 to TRBJ1-2, with D maybe TRBD1 (6 bases). The sequence derives from a man aged 25 to 45 with HIV. The CDR3 sequence is CSVGQSHNYGYTF. CDR3 in DNA: TGCAGCGTCGGACAGTCCCATAACTATGGCTACACCTTC.